These T cell receptor beta chains were read from a single sample in a study of blood T cell repertoires in COVID-19. The repertoire was sequenced with immunoSEQ multiplex PCR; TCRdb's copy has only in-frame clones and lacks some. The data hold 430,000 or so clones, with 70% to 90% observed a single time. The sequenced material came from peripheral blood. These receptors originate from a young man with COVID-19, enrolled during active disease. Both conserved end residues are part of each CDR3. The D gene is left open where the match is weak. The listing skips clone size in some rows; elsewhere it reads once, few, many or a size class.

>TRBJ2-7|NA|TRBV7-9|TRBD2
CASSSAGVGEQYF
TGTGCCAGCAGCTCTGCGGGAGTGGGTGAGCAGTACTTC
>TRBJ1-2|NA|TRBV5-6|NA
CASSLWATGTRYYGYTF
TGTGCCAGCAGCTTGTGGGCCACAGGAACGCGCTACTATGGCTACACCTTC
>TRBJ2-7|NA|TRBV7-8|TRBD1
CASSSDRDRRYEQYF
TGTGCCAGCAGCTCGGACCGGGACAGGAGGTACGAGCAGTACTTC
>TRBJ1-1|NA|TRBV18|TRBD1
CASTTGGANTEAFF
TGTGCCAGCACTACAGGGGGCGCAAACACTGAAGCTTTCTTT
>TRBJ2-1|NA|TRBV9|NA
CASSVATSAYNEQFF
TGTGCCAGCAGCGTAGCTACCTCGGCCTACAATGAGCAGTTCTTC
>TRBJ2-2|NA|TRBV5-6|TRBD1
CASSHKRGTGGGNTGELFF
TGTGCCAGCAGCCATAAACGCGGGACAGGGGGCGGCAACACCGGGGAGCTGTTTTTT
>TRBJ1-4|NA|TRBV5-1|NA
CASSYTGTNEKLFF
TGCGCCAGCAGCTATACAGGAACTAATGAAAAACTGTTTTTT
>TRBJ2-1|NA|TRBV6-5|TRBD1
CASSAGQGAWNEQFF
TGTGCCAGCAGCGCTGGACAGGGGGCTTGGAATGAGCAGTTCTTC
>TRBJ1-6|NA|TRBV4-1|NA
CASSRVPYNSPLHF
TGCGCCAGCAGTCGGGTCCCCTATAATTCACCCCTCCACTTT
>TRBJ1-1|NA|TRBV7-2|TRBD1
CASSLAGTALEAFF
TGTGCCAGCAGCTTAGCCGGGACAGCCCTAGAAGCTTTCTTT
>TRBJ2-1|NA|TRBV5-1|NA
CASSSQVGVYNEQFF
TGCGCCAGCAGCTCCCAGGTAGGGGTTTACAATGAGCAGTTCTTC
>TRBJ2-7|once|TRBV30|NA
CAWSVLSGLEQYF
TGTGCCTGGAGTGTACTATCGGGACTGGAGCAGTACTTC
>TRBJ2-6|once|TRBV2|TRBD1
CASHDRAGANVLTF
TGTGCCAGCCATGACAGGGCTGGGGCCAACGTCCTGACTTTC
>TRBJ2-4|NA|TRBV19|NA
CASSIGTRGENIQYF
TGTGCCAGTAGTATAGGGACCAGGGGCGAAAACATTCAGTACTTC
>TRBJ2-1|NA|TRBV7-2|TRBD1
CASSFRDSLYNEQFF
TGTGCCAGCAGTTTCCGGGACAGCCTTTACAATGAGCAGTTCTTC
>TRBJ2-7|few|TRBV2|TRBD1
CASRPATGLSSYEQYF
TGTGCCAGCAGACCAGCGACAGGGCTAAGCTCCTACGAGCAGTACTTC
>TRBJ2-1|NA|TRBV6-5|NA
CASSYSFGSEQFF
TGTGCCAGCAGTTACTCATTTGGGAGTGAGCAGTTCTTC
>TRBJ2-7|NA|TRBV15|TRBD2
CATRKAGGHYEQYF
TGTGCCACCAGGAAAGCGGGGGGACACTACGAGCAGTACTTC
>TRBJ2-2|NA|TRBV11-3|NA
CASSSGQVPGELFF
TGTGCCAGCAGCTCCGGACAAGTCCCCGGGGAGCTGTTTTTT
>TRBJ2-7|NA|TRBV7-2|NA
CASSGGLRSYEQYF
TGTGCCAGCAGCGGGGGACTCCGCTCCTACGAGCAGTACTTC
>TRBJ1-2|once|TRBV9|NA
CASSPQGLNYGYTF
TGTGCCAGCAGCCCCCAGGGACTTAACTATGGCTACACCTTC
>TRBJ2-5|NA|TRBV11-1|NA
CASSHGRGVETQYF
TGTGCCAGCAGCCATGGCCGCGGAGTGGAGACCCAGTACTTC
>TRBJ2-2|once|TRBV9|NA
CASSVERVPGELFF
TGTGCCAGCAGCGTAGAGAGGGTTCCCGGGGAGCTGTTTTTT
>TRBJ2-1|NA|TRBV7-6|TRBD2
CASSLRPVSASGNYNEQFF
TGTGCCAGCAGCTTGCGCCCCGTGTCCGCTAGCGGGAATTACAATGAGCAGTTCTTC